This TCR beta chain was observed in a study of blood T cell repertoires in COVID-19. Study summary: In each case, the material was cDNA or gDNA derived from T cells, B-cell-depleted T cells, or PBMCs.

With V trimmed by 4 bases and J by 4 bases, 8 bases remained unmatched. This CDR3 has 14 residues. Per germline, CDR1 SGHDT and CDR2 YYEEEE. TCRdb keeps only in-frame clones here, not all; method: immunoSEQ multiplex PCR. This table has approximately 350,000 clones, over 75% appearing once. Participant-given clinical history determined each cohort assignment. This clonotype was obtained from a man in his late teens or twenties who had recovered from COVID-19. The sequenced material came from PBMCs or T cells enriched from blood (not recorded which). The chain joins TRBV5-6 to TRBJ2-7; 7 nucleotides match TRBD1. As DNA, the CDR3 is TGTGCCAGCAGCCCGGACAGGTCGGCGTACGAGCAGTACTTC. This gives the protein CASSPDRSAYEQYF.